This T cell receptor beta chain was sequenced in a study of T cell responses to AZD1222 COVID-19 vaccine. Findings of the study overall: Donors were largely white British and mainly female; clonal diversity was possibly underestimated. Reports indicate that nearly half of spike-specific TCRs are directed at unmutated variant regions. All repertoire sampling was performed exclusively after the peak T cell response.

This CDR3 has 16 amino acids. The germline gives CDR1 DFQATT, CDR2 SNEGSKA (reference sequence). V lost 3 bases to trimming and J lost 0 bases; unmatched junction nucleotides: 5. Points on this clone: Its antigen is undetermined.

Clones were read by immunoSEQ multiplex PCR, and TCRdb kept only the in-frame ones, dropping some. The sample records about 110,000 clones, around 90% being singletons. This receptor was obtained from an adult in good health. The sequencing here drew on peripheral blood, taken on day 0 of AZD1222 vaccination. J is TRBJ2-6 and V is TRBV20-1, with TRBD2 identical over 7 bases. The chain's CDR3 is CSASTSESSGANVLTF. The CDR3 bases are TGCAGTGCTAGTACTAGCGAGAGCTCTGGGGCCAACGTCCTGACTTTC.